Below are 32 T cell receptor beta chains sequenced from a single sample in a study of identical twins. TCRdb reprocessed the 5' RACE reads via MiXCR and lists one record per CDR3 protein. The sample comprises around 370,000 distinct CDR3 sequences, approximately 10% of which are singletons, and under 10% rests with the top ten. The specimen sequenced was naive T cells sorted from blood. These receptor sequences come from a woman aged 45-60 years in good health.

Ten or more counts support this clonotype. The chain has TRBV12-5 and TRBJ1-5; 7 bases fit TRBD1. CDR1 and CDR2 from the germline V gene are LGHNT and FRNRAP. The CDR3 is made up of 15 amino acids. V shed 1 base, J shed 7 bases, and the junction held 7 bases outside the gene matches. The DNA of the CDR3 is TGTGCTAGTGGTTTGGAGCCACAGGGGATCCAGCCCCAGCATTTT. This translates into CASGLEPQGIQPQHF.

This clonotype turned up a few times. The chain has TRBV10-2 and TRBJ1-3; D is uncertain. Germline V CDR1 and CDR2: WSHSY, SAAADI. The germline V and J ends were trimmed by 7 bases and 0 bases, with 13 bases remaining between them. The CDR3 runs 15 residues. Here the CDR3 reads CASTWTPSSGNTIYF. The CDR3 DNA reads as TGCGCCAGCACCTGGACTCCCAGCTCTGGAAACACCATATATTTT.

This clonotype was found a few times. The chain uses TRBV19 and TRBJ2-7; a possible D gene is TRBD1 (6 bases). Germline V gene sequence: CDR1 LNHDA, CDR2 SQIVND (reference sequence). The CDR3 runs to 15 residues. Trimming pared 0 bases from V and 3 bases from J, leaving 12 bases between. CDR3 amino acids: CASSIDPGHFYEQYF. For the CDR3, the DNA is TGTGCCAGTAGTATAGATCCGGGACATTTCTACGAGCAGTACTTC.

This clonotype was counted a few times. CDR3 residues: CASRSRQANQPQHF. For the CDR3, the DNA is TGTGCCAGCCGGAGTAGGCAGGCGAATCAGCCCCAGCATTTT. V and J are TRBV6-6 and TRBJ1-5; D remains ambiguous. Trimming stripped 8 bases from V and 4 bases from J, with 15 bases between. Germline V gene sequence: CDR1 MNHNY, CDR2 SVGAGI (reference sequence). CDR3 length: 14 amino acids.

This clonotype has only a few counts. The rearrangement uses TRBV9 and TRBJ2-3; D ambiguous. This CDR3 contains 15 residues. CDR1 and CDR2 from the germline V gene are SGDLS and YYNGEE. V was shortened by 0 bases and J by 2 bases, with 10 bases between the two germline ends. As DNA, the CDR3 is TGTGCCAGCAGCGTAGTAGCCACCTACACAGATACGCAGTATTTT. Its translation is CASSVVATYTDTQYF.

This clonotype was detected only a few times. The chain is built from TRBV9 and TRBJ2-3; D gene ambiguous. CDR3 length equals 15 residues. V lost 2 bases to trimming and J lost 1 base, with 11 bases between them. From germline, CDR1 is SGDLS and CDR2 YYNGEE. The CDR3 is CASSVVGGRTDTQYF. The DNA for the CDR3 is TGTGCCAGCAGCGTGGTCGGCGGTCGCACAGATACGCAGTATTTT.

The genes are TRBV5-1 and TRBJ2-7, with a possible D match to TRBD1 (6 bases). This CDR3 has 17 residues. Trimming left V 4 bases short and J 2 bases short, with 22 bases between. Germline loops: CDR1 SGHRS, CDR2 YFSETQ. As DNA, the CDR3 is TGCGCCAGCAGCCCCGACGAGCCCACAGGGTCCCCCTACGAGCAGTACTTC. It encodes CASSPDEPTGSPYEQYF.

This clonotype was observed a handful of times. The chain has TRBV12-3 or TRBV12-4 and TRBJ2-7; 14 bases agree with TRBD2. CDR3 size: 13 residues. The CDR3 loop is CASSPGLAGVPHV. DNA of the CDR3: TGTGCCAGCAGTCCGGGACTAGCGGGAGTTCCTCACGTC.

CDR3 nucleotide sequence: TGCGCCAGCACCGGAGCGGACAAAGAGACCCAGTACTTC. Translation gives CASTGADKETQYF. This chain uses TRBV5-1 with TRBJ2-5, with D perhaps assigned TRBD1 or TRBD2 (5 bases each). This CDR3 is built from 13 residues. V was pared by 6 bases and J by 3 bases, with 12 bases between. Germline values: CDR1 SGHRS, CDR2 YFSETQ.

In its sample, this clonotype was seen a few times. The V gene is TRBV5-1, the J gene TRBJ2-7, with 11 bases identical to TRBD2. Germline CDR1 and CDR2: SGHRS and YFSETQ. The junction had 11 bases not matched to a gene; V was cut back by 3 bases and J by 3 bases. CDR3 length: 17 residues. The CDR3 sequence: CASSSEGALAGDYEQYF. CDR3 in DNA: TGCGCCAGCAGCTCGGAGGGGGCACTAGCGGGGGACTACGAGCAGTACTTC.

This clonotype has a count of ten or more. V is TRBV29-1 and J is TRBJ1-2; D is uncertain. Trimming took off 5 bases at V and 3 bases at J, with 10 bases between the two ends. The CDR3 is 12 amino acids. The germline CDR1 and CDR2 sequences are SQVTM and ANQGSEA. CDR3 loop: CSVRRTDYGYTF. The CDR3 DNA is TGCAGCGTTAGGCGGACGGACTATGGCTACACCTTC.

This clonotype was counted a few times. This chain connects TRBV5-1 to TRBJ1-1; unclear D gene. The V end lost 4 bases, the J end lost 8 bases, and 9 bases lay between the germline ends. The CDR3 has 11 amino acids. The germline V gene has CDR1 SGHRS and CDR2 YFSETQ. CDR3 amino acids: CASSLHKEAFF. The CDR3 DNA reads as TGCGCCAGCAGCCTACACAAGGAAGCTTTCTTT.

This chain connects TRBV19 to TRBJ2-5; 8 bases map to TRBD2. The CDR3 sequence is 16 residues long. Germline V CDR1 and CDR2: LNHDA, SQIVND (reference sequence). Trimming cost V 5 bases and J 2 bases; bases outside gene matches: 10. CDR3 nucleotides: TGTGCCAGTAGTTCCGGGGGGGCCGGGAAACAAGAGACCCAGTACTTC. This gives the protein CASSSGGAGKQETQYF.

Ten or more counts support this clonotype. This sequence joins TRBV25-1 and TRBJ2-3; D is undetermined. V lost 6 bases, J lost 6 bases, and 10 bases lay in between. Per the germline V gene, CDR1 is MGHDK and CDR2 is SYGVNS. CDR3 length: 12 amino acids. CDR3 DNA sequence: TGTGCCAGCAGAGGGCTCGGCGATACGCAGTATTTT. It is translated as CASRGLGDTQYF.

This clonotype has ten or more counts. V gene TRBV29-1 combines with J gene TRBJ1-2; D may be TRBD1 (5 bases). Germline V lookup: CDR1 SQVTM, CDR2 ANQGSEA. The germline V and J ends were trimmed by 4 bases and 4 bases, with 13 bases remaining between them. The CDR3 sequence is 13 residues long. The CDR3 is CSVVEPGTYGYTF. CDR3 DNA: TGCAGCGTTGTAGAACCAGGGACCTATGGCTACACCTTC.

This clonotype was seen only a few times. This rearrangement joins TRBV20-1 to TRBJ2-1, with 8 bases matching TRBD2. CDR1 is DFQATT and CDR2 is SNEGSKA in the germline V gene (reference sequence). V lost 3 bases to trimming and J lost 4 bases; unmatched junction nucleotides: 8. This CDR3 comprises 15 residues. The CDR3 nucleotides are TGCAGTGCTAGTTCGTGGGGACTAGAGTACAATGAGCAGTTCTTC. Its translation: CSASSWGLEYNEQFF.

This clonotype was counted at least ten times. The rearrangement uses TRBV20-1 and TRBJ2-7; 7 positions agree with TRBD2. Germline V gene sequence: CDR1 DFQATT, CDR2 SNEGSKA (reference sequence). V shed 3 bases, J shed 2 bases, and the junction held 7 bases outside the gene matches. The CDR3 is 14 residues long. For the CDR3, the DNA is TGCAGTGCTAGCGACCTAGCGGTTACCTACGAGCAGTACTTC. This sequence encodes CSASDLAVTYEQYF.

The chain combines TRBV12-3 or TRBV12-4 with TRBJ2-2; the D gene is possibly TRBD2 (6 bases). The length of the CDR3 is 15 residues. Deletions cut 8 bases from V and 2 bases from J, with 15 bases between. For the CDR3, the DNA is TGTGCCAGCGGAGGCGGGGTCCGTAACACCGGGGAGCTGTTTTTT. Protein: CASGGGVRNTGELFF.

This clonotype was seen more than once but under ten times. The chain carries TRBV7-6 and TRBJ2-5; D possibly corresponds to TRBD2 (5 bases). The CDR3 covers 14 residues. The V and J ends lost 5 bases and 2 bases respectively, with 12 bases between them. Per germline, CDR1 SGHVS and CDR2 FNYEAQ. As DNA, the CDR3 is TGTGCCAGCAGCAAAGCGGATCTGCAAGAGACCCAGTACTTC. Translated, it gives CASSKADLQETQYF.

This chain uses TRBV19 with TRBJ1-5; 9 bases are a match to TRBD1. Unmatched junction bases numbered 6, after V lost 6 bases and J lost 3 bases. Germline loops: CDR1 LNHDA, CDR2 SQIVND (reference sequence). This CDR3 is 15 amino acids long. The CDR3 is CASRGTGFPNQPQHF. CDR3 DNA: TGTGCCAGTAGGGGGACAGGGTTCCCCAATCAGCCCCAGCATTTT.

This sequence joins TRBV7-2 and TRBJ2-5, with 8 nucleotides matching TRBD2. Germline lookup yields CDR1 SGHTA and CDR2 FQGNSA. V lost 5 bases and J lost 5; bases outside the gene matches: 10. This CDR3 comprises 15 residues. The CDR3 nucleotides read TGTGCCAGCAGCAGCAATAGCGGGATCGGGGAGACCCAGTACTTC. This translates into CASSSNSGIGETQYF.

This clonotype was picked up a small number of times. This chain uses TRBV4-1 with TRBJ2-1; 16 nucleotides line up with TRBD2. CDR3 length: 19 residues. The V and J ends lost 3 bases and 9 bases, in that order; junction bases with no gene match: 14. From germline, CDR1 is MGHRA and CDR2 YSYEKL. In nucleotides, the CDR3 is TGCGCCAGCAGCCAGTCAAACGGGACTAGCGGGAGGGCCTGGAGTGAGCAGTTCTTC. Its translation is CASSQSNGTSGRAWSEQFF.

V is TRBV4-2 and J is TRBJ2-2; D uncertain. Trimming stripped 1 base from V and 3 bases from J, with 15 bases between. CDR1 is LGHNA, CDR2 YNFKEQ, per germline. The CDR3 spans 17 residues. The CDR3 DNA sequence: TGTGCCAGCAGCCAAGGTTCAAGGCCGACTGACACCGGGGAGCTGTTTTTT. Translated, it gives CASSQGSRPTDTGELFF.

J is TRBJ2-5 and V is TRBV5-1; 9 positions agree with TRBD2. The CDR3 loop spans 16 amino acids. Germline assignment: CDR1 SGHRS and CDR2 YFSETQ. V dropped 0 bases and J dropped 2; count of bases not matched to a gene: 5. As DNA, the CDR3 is TGCGCCAGCAGCTTGGCCCCTAGCGGGACGCAAGAGACCCAGTACTTC. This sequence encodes CASSLAPSGTQETQYF.

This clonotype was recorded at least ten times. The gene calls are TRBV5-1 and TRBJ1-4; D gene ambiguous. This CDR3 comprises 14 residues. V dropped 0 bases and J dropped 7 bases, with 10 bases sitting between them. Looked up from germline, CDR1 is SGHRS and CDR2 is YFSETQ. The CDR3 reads CASSLESGTEKLFF. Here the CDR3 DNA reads TGCGCCAGCAGCTTGGAGTCAGGAACTGAAAAACTGTTTTTT.

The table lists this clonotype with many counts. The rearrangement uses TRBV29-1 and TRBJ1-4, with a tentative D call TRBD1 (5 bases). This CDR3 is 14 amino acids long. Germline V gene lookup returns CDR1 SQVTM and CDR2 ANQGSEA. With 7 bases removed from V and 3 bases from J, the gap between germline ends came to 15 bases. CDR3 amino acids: CSGRFGGSNEKLFF. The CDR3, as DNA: TGCAGCGGGCGGTTCGGGGGATCTAATGAAAAACTGTTTTTT.

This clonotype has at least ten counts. CDR3 sequence (DNA): TGTGCCATCAGTGAGTCGAGGGGCGAGCAGTACTTC. Translating it yields CAISESRGEQYF. The chain combines TRBV10-3 with TRBJ2-7; D may be TRBD1 or TRBD2 (5 bases each). CDR3 length: 12 residues. Germline V gene data show CDR1 as ENHRY and CDR2 as SYGVKD. The V end was cut by 0 bases, the J end by 6 bases, with 6 bases between.

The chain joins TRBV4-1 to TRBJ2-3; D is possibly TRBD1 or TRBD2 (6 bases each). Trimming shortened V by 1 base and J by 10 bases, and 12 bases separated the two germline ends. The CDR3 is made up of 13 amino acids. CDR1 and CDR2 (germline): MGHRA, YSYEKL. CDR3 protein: CASSQVRGDAQYF. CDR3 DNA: TGCGCCAGCAGCCAAGTGAGGGGGGACGCGCAGTATTTT.

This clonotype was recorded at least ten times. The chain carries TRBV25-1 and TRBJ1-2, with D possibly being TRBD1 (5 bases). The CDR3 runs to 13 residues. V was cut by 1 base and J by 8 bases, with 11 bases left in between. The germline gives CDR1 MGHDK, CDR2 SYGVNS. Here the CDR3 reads CASSELGGTGYTF. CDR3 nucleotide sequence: TGTGCCAGCAGTGAATTGGGGGGAACCGGCTACACCTTC.

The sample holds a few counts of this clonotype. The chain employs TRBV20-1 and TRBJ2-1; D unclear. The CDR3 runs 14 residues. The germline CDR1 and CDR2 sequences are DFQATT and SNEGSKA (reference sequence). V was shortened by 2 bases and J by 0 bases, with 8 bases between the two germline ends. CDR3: CSARWESSYNEQFF. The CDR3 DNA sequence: TGCAGTGCTAGATGGGAAAGCTCCTACAATGAGCAGTTCTTC.

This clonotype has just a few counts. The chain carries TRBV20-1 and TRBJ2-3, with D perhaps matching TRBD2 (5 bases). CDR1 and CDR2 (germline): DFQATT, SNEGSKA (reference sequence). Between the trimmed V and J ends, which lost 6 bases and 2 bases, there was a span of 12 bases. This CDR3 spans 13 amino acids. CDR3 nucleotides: TGCAGTGCCCCGGGAACTATCACAGATACGCAGTATTTT. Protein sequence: CSAPGTITDTQYF.

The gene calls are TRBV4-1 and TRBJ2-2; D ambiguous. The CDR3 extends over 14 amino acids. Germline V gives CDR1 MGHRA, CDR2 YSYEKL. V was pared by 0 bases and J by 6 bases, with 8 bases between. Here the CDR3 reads CASSQETGSGELFF. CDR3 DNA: TGCGCCAGCAGCCAAGAGACCGGGTCCGGGGAGCTGTTTTTT.